The entry below describes one TCR beta chain. The data were taken from a study of cytomegalovirus exposure and HLA in healthy donors. Researchers ran the PCR with 60 Vbeta and 13 Jbeta primers. Sequencing used immunoSEQ multiplex PCR; TCRdb keeps in-frame clones, though not all of them. The data hold roughly 170,000 clones, with roughly 78% observed a single time. Material for sequencing was PBMCs. The sequence was collected from a boy aged 10-17 years in good health and CMV-seronegative.

As DNA, the CDR3 is TGTGCCAGCAGCTTGAATGCCGGAGGAGGGGAAAGGAACTATGGCTACACCTTC. Residues: CASSLNAGGGERNYGYTF. J is TRBJ1-2 and V is TRBV5-6; possibly TRBD1 for D (5 bases). The CDR3 totals 18 residues. The germline gives CDR1 SGHDT, CDR2 YYEEEE. V shed 1 base and J shed 2 bases, with 21 bases lying between them.